Sequencing of this T cell receptor beta chain was carried out in a study of graft-versus-host responses after intestinal transplantation. On the study more broadly: Those transplanted obtained multivisceral, liver-intestinal, or isolated intestinal grafts. All recipients got anti-thymocyte globulin induction, then tacrolimus and steroids for 3 to 4 years. General study points: Among recipient marrow samples, GvH clones were found; some appeared first in ileum or blood. The study associated peak circulating GvH clone levels with early post-transplant HvG declines.

On this clone: Its antigen is still unknown.

Germline-derived CDR1 and CDR2 are MNHNS and SASEGT. The CDR3 contains 17 residues. V lost 2 bases, J lost 10 bases, and 25 bases lay in between. The assay was immunoSEQ multiplex PCR, and TCRdb's table has in-frame clones only and misses some. This repertoire shows 95,000 to 150,000 clones, over 80% found once; its top ten account for 0.09% to 0.15%. This material consisted of unstimulated CD4+ T cells sorted from spleen or lymph node cells, taken before intestinal transplant. The clonotype comes from a human donor who received an intestinal transplant. The J gene is TRBJ2-3, the V gene TRBV6-1; D is perhaps TRBD2 (9 bases). The CDR3 loop reads CASSEKAGGTGYLAQYF. DNA for the CDR3: TGTGCCAGCAGTGAAAAGGCGGGGGGGACAGGTTATCTTGCGCAGTATTTT.